This T cell receptor beta chain was profiled in a study of cytomegalovirus exposure and HLA in healthy donors. To note about this clone: Its antigen is not known.

Primers included in the PCR were 60 Vbeta and 13 Jbeta primers. Profiled with immunoSEQ multiplex PCR; TCRdb holds only in-frame clones, not every one. The sample lists roughly 120,000 clones, 80% occurring once. Study-wide findings and caveats: V- and J-gene trimming of TCR beta was linked (in a later analysis) to a missense DCLRE1C variant. Among the CMV-associated chains, a few were confirmed in vitro as specific for CMV antigens.

CDR1 and CDR2 from the germline V gene are MDHEN and SYDVKM. The V end lost 5 bases, the J end lost 2 bases, and 14 bases lay between the germline ends. This CDR3 spans 15 amino acids. The rearrangement joins TRBV28 to TRBJ2-3, with D possibly TRBD1 on 6 matching bases. Sequenced input: PBMCs. The receptor was derived from a female donor in good health and CMV-seropositive. The CDR3 here is CASSIGQGITDTQYF. DNA for the CDR3: TGTGCCAGCAGTATTGGCCAGGGGATCACAGATACGCAGTATTTT. The entire variable domain, with the rest obtained from reference TRBV28 and TRBJ2-3, is as follows: DVKVTQSSRYLVKRTGEKVFLECVQDMDHENMFWYRQDPGLGLRLIYFSYDVKMKEKGDIPEGYSVSREKKERFSLILESASTNQTSMYLCASSIGQGITDTQYFGPGTRLTVL.